The T cell receptor beta chain described here comes from a study of T-cell memory formation after mild COVID-19. Study information: TCR clusters showed largely donor specificity. Study-level findings and limits: Clonal second-wave expansions that peaked on day 37 had unconfirmed SARS-CoV-2 specificity. Chiefly within CM and EM were the contracting CD4+ clones; CD8+ ones were within EMRA.

The V end lost 7 bases, the J end lost 8 bases, and 15 bases lay between the germline ends. This CDR3 has 13 residues. Details on this clonotype: Antigen: not known.

One entry per CDR3 protein, called by TCRdb with MiXCR from the 5' RACE reads. The repertoire holds 350,000 to 500,000 distinct CDR3 sequences, over 15% seen once, with roughly 21% in the top ten. The sequence was obtained from a man between 18 and 29 years old who had mild COVID-19 (a few samples of this study predate the infection). Cell type and time point are not known. The gene calls are TRBV12-3 or TRBV12-4 and TRBJ2-1, with D possibly matching TRBD1 (6 bases). The sample comprised PBMCs or a T cell subset sorted from them (not recorded which). In DNA, the CDR3 is TGTGCCAGCACCTCGAGTGGGGGCGATGAGCAGTTCTTC. Translating it yields CASTSSGGDEQFF.